This T cell receptor beta chain was captured in a study of T cells in Graves' hyperthyroidism and ophthalmopathy. Study-wide results and limits: In the blood, most expanded thyroid clonotypes above 0.001 appeared as well.

Germline V gene lookup returns CDR1 DFQATT and CDR2 SNEGSKA (reference sequence). Trimming at V came to 3 bases and at J to 6 bases, leaving 8 bases not matched to a gene. This CDR3 is built from 15 residues. The TCR beta CDR3 regions underwent amplification using RNA transcripts as the source. RT-PCR in the first round (using the HTBI primer set) targeted the TCR CDR3. TCRdb re-derived calls from the multiplex PCR reads in MiXCR, one entry per CDR3 protein. The top ten hold about 7.7% of the sample, which has about 660,000 distinct CDR3 sequences, over 40% seen once. Of note for this clonotype: As yet, its antigen is unknown.

Diagnosing involved the use of clinical symptoms, serum thyroxine and TRAb, thyroid ultrasound and orbital computed tomography. This rearrangement joins TRBV20-1 to TRBJ1-5; 10 bases are a match to TRBD1. This clonotype was sampled from an adult man with Graves' disease, either hyperthyroidism or ophthalmopathy (not recorded which). The sample comprised peripheral blood or thyroid tissue (not recorded which). The CDR3: CSASPRDRGSQPQHF. The CDR3 nucleotides read TGCAGTGCTAGTCCCCGGGACAGGGGTTCTCAGCCCCAGCATTTT.